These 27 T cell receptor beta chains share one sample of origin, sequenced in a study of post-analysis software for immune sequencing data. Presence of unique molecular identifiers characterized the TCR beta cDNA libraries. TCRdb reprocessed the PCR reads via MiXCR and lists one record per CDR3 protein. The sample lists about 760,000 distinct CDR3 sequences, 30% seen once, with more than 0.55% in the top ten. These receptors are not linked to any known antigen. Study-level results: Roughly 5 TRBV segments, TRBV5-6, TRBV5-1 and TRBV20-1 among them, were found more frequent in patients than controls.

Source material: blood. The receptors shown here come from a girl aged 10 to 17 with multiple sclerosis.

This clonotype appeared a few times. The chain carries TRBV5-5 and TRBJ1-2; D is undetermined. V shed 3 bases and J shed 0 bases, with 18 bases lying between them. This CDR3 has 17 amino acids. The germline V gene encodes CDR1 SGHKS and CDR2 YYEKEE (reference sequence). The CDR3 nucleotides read TGTGCCAGCAGCTCCGACGATTCGGGCCGCACTAACTATGGCTACACCTTC. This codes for CASSSDDSGRTNYGYTF.

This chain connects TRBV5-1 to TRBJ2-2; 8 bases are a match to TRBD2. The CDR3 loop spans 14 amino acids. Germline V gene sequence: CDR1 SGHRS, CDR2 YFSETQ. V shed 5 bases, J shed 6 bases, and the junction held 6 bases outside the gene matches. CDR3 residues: CASSQTSDPGELFF. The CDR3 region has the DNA TGCGCCAGCAGTCAGACTAGCGATCCCGGGGAGCTGTTTTTT.

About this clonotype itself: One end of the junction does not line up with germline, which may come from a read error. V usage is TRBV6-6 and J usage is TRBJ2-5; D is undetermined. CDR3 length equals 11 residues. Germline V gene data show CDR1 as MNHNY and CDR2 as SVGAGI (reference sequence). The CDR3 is CGSMLKETQYF. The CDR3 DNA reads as TGTGGCAGCATGCTAAAAGAGACCCAGTACTTC.

The CDR3 here is CASSSRGQAETQYF. The CDR3 DNA follows: TGTGCCAGCAGCAGTCGCGGACAGGCAGAGACCCAGTACTTC. The chain combines TRBV7-9 with TRBJ2-5, with 7 bases aligning to TRBD1. The V segment lost 5 bases and the J segment 4 bases; nucleotides outside the gene matches: 7. CDR1 is SEHNR, CDR2 FQNEAQ, per germline (reference sequence). This CDR3 is built from 14 residues.

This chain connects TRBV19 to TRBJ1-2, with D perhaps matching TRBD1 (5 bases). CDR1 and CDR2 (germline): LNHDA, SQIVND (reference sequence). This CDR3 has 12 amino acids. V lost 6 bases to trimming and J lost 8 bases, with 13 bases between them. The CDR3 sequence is CASSPGTVGYTF. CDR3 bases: TGTGCCAGTAGCCCCGGGACCGTCGGCTACACCTTC. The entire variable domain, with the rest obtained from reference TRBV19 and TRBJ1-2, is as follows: DGGITQSPKYLFRKEGQNVTLSCEQNLNHDAMYWYRQDPGQGLRLIYYSQIVNDFQKGDIAEGYSVSREKKESFPLTVTSAQKNPTAFYLCASSPGTVGYTFGSGTRLTVV.

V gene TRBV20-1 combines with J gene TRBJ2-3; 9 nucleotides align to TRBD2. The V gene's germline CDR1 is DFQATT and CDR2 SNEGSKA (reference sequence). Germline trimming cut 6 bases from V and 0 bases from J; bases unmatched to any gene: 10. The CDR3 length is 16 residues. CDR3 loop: CSASPLAGSSTDTQYF. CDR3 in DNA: TGCAGTGCCTCTCCTCTAGCGGGGTCTAGCACAGATACGCAGTATTTT.

CDR3 loop: CASSAQGDSSTGELFF. In DNA form, the CDR3 reads TGCGCCAGCAGTGCTCAGGGGGATTCGAGCACCGGGGAGCTGTTTTTT. The chain links TRBV4-1 to TRBJ2-2; TRBD1 aligns across 7 bases. This CDR3 is 16 amino acids long. With V trimmed by 6 bases and J by 4 bases, 11 bases remained unmatched. CDR1 and CDR2 from the germline V gene are MGHRA and YSYEKL.

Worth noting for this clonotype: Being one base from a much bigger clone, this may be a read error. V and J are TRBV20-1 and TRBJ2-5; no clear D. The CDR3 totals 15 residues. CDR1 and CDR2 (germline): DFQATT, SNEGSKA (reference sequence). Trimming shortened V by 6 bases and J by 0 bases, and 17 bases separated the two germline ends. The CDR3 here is CSAARSQTYQETQYF. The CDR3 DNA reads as TGCAGTGCCGCACGATCACAGACGTACCAAGAGACCCAGTACTTC.

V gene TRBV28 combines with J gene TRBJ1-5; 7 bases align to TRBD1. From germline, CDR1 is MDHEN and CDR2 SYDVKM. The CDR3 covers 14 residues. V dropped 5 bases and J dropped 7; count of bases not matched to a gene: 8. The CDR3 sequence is CASSPPRGNQPQHF. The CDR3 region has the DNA TGTGCCAGCAGTCCGCCCAGGGGGAACCAGCCCCAGCATTTT. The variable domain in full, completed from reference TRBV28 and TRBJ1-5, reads DVKVTQSSRYLVKRTGEKVFLECVQDMDHENMFWYRQDPGLGLRLIYFSYDVKMKEKGDIPEGYSVSREKKERFSLILESASTNQTSMYLCASSPPRGNQPQHFGDGTRLSIL.

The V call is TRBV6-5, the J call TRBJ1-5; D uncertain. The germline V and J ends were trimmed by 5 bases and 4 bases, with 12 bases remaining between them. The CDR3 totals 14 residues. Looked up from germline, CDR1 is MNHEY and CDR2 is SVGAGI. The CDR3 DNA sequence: TGTGCCAGCAGTCCAGCGCAACTAAATCAGCCCCAGCATTTT. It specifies CASSPAQLNQPQHF.

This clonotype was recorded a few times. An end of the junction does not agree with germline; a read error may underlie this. CDR3: CAGSYQGGLAQYNEQFF. Here the CDR3 DNA reads TGTGCCGGCAGTTACCAGGGCGGGCTAGCGCAATACAATGAGCAGTTCTTC. The rearrangement joins TRBV6-5 to TRBJ2-1, with a weak D call TRBD2 (6 bases). This CDR3 contains 17 residues. The germline V gene has CDR1 MNHEY and CDR2 SVGAGI.

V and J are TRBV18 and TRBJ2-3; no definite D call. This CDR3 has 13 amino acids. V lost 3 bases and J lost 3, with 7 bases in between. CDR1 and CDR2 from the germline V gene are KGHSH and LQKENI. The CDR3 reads CASSPPATDTQYF. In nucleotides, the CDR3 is TGTGCCAGCTCACCTCCTGCTACAGATACGCAGTATTTT.

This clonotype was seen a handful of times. The CDR3 nucleotides are TGTGCCAGCATTCCGGTTTATGGGTATAAGCGGGAGGGCAATGAGCAGTTCTTC. This gives the protein CASIPVYGYKREGNEQFF. This chain links TRBV28 with TRBJ2-1, with 10 bases matching TRBD2. The germline gives CDR1 MDHEN, CDR2 SYDVKM. The CDR3 covers 18 residues. J was trimmed by 6 bases and V by 7 bases; bases with no gene match: 18. The complete variable domain, with remaining parts taken from reference TRBV28 and TRBJ2-1, reads DVKVTQSSRYLVKRTGEKVFLECVQDMDHENMFWYRQDPGLGLRLIYFSYDVKMKEKGDIPEGYSVSREKKERFSLILESASTNQTSMYLCASIPVYGYKREGNEQFFGPGTRLTVL.

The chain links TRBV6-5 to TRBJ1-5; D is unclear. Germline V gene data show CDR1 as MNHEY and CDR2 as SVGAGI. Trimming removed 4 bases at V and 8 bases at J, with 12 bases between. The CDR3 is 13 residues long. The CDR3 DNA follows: TGTGCCAGCAGTTGGAACCCGCGGGAGCCCCAGCATTTT. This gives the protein CASSWNPREPQHF.

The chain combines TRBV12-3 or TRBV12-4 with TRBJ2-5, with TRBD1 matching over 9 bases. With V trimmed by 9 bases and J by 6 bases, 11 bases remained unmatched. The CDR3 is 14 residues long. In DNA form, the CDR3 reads TGTGCCAGTCAACAGGGGGCGGTTAAGCAGACCCAGTACTTC. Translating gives CASQQGAVKQTQYF.

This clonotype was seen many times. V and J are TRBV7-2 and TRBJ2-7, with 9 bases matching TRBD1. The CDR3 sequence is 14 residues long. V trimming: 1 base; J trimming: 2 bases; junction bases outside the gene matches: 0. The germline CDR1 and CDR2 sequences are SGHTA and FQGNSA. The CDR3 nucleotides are TGTGCCAGCAGCTTAGGGACAGGGGCCTACGAGCAGTACTTC. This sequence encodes CASSLGTGAYEQYF.

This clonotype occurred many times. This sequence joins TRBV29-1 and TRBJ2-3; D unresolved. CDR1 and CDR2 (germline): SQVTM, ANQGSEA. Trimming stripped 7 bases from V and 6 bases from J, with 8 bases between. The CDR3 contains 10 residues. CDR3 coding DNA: TGCAGCGGTGGTGGGGATACGCAGTATTTT. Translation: CSGGGDTQYF.

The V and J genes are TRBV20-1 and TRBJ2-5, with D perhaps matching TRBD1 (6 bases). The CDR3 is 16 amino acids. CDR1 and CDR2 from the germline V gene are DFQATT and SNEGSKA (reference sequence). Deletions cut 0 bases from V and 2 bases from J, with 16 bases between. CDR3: CSARDSRTAVQETQYF. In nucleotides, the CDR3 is TGCAGTGCTAGAGATAGTCGGACAGCCGTACAAGAGACCCAGTACTTC.

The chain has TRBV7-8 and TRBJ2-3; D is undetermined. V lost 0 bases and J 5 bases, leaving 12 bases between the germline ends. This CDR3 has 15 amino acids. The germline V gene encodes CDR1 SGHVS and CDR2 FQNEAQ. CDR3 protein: CASSLASDPLDTQYF. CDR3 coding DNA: TGTGCCAGCAGCTTAGCTTCGGACCCGCTAGATACGCAGTATTTT.

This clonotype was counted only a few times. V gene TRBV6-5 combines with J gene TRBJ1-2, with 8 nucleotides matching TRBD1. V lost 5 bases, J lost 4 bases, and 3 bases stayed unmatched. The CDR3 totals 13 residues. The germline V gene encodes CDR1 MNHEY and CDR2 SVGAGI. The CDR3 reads CASSGQGGYGYTF. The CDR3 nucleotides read TGTGCCAGCAGTGGACAGGGCGGCTATGGCTACACCTTC.

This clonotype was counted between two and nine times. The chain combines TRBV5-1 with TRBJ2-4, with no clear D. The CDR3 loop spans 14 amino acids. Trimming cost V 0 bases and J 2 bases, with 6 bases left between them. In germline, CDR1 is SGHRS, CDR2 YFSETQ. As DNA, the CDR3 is TGCGCCAGCAGCTTGGACAGCACCAAAAACATTCAGTACTTC. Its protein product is CASSLDSTKNIQYF. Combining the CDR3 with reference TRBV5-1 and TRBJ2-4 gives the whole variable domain KAGVTQTPRYLIKTRGQQVTLSCSPISGHRSVSWYQQTPGQGLQFLFEYFSETQRNKGNFPGRFSGRQFSNSRSEMNVSTLELGDSALYLCASSLDSTKNIQYFGAGTRLSVL.

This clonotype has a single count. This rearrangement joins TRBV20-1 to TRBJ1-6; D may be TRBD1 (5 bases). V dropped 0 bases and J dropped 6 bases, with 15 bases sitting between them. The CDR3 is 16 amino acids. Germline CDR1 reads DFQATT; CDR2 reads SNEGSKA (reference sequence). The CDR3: CSARDRAGTSNSPLHF. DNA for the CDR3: TGCAGTGCTAGAGATCGGGCCGGGACCTCTAATTCACCCCTCCACTTT.

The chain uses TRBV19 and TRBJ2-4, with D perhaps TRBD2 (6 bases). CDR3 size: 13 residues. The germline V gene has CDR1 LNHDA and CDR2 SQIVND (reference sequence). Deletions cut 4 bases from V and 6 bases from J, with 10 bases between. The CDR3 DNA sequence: TGTGCCAGTAGTAATCGGGGAGGAAACATTCAGTACTTC. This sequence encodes CASSNRGGNIQYF.

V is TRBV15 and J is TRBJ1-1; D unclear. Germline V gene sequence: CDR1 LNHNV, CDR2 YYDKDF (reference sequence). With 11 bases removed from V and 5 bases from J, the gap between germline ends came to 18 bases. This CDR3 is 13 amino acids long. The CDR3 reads CACQLERGTEAFF. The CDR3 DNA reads TGTGCCTGCCAACTGGAGAGAGGTACTGAAGCTTTCTTT.

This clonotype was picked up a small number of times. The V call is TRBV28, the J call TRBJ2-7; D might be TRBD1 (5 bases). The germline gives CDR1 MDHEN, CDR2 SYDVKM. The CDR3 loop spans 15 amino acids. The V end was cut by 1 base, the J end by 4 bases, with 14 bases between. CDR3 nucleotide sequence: TGTGCCAGCAGTTTATCCAGGACAACTCTGTACGAGCAGTACTTC. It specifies CASSLSRTTLYEQYF.

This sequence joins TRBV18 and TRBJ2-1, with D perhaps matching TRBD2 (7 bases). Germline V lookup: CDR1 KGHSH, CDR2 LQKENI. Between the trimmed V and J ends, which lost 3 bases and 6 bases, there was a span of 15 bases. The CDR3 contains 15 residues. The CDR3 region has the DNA TGTGCCAGCTCACCCGGCAGAGGGGGGGGCAATGAGCAGTTCTTC. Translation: CASSPGRGGGNEQFF. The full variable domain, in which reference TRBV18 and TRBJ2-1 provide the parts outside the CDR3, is NAGVMQNPRHLVRRRGQEARLRCSPMKGHSHVYWYRQLPEEGLKFMVYLQKENIIDESGMPKERFSAEFPKEGPSILRIQQVVRGDSAAYFCASSPGRGGGNEQFFGPGTRLTVL.

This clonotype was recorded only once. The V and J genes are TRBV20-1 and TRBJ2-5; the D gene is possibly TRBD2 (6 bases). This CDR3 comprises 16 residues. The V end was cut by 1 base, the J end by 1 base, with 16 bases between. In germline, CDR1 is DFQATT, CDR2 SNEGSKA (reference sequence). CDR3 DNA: TGCAGTGCTAGAGTAGAGACAACTAGCACCCAAGAGACCCAGTACTTC. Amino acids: CSARVETTSTQETQYF.